This entry lists 25 T cell receptor beta chains sequenced from one sample in a study of cytomegalovirus exposure and HLA in healthy donors. The data were produced by immunoSEQ multiplex PCR, yet TCRdb's version contains in-frame clones alone and is incomplete. The table lists some 44,000 clones, 92% of them singletons. Input material: PBMCs. The receptors shown here come from a man younger than 30 in good health and CMV-seronegative.

The chain links TRBV27 to TRBJ2-5; 8 bases are shared with TRBD1. V was pared by 2 bases and J by 4 bases, with 6 bases of the junction left unmatched. Germline CDR1 MNHEY, CDR2 SMNVEV (reference sequence). This CDR3 has 15 amino acids. The CDR3 protein is CASSLGQGGGETQYF. CDR3 in DNA: TGTGCCAGCAGTTTAGGACAGGGCGGAGGAGAGACCCAGTACTTC.

The rearrangement joins TRBV18 to TRBJ1-4; the match to TRBD1 covers 9 bases. The CDR3 totals 18 residues. CDR1 KGHSH and CDR2 LQKENI come from the germline V gene. J gave up 5 bases and V 0 bases, and 10 bases lay outside the gene matches. In DNA form, the CDR3 reads TGTGCCAGCTCACCACCGAGGACAGGGGCCGTACCGAATGAAAAACTGTTTTTT. It yields the protein CASSPPRTGAVPNEKLFF.

The chain uses TRBV2 and TRBJ2-7; TRBD1 is a possible D gene (6 bases). This CDR3 spans 12 amino acids. Deletions cut 11 bases from V and 2 bases from J, with 13 bases between. Germline CDR1 reads SNHLY; CDR2 reads FYNNEI. CDR3 loop: CAVRDTTYEQYF. The CDR3 region has the DNA TGTGCCGTAAGGGACACTACCTACGAGCAGTACTTC. The variable domain in full, with the rest retrieved from reference TRBV2 and TRBJ2-7, is EPEVTQTPSHQVTQMGQEVILRCVPISNHLYFYWYRQILGQKVEFLVSFYNNEISEKSEIFDDQFSVERPDGSNFTLKIRSTKLEDSAMYFCAVRDTTYEQYFGPGTRLTVT.

The chain is built from TRBV28 and TRBJ2-1; 8 bases are a match to TRBD1. With V trimmed by 7 bases and J by 7 bases, 3 bases remained unmatched. Germline-derived CDR1 and CDR2 are MDHEN and SYDVKM. The CDR3 loop spans 12 amino acids. CDR3 coding DNA: TGTGCCAGCAAGAGGACAGGGAATGAGCAGTTCTTC. As protein: CASKRTGNEQFF.

The chain has TRBV7-8 and TRBJ2-2; 7 nucleotides line up with TRBD1. This CDR3 has 14 amino acids. Germline lookup yields CDR1 SGHVS and CDR2 FQNEAQ. Losses at the gene ends were 5 bases for V and 4 bases for J; bases not matched to a gene: 4. CDR3: CASSPGQITGELFF. The CDR3 DNA is TGTGCCAGCAGCCCGGGACAGATCACCGGGGAGCTGTTTTTT.

The V call is TRBV5-1, the J call TRBJ2-1, with D maybe TRBD1 (6 bases). With 0 bases removed from V and 4 bases from J, the gap between germline ends came to 11 bases. This CDR3 region has 15 residues. Germline CDR1 is SGHRS and CDR2 is YFSETQ. The CDR3 sequence: CASSLAPGEYNEQFF. In nucleotides, the CDR3 is TGCGCCAGCAGCTTGGCGCCAGGGGAATACAATGAGCAGTTCTTC. Based on the CDR3 plus reference TRBV5-1 and TRBJ2-1, the full variable domain is KAGVTQTPRYLIKTRGQQVTLSCSPISGHRSVSWYQQTPGQGLQFLFEYFSETQRNKGNFPGRFSGRQFSNSRSEMNVSTLELGDSALYLCASSLAPGEYNEQFFGPGTRLTVL.

This CDR3 reads CASSAKNYGYTF. As DNA, the CDR3 is TGTGCCAGTAGCGCTAAGAACTATGGCTACACCTTC. The chain joins TRBV19 to TRBJ1-2; D is unclear. The CDR3 is made up of 12 amino acids. Germline-derived CDR1 and CDR2 are LNHDA and SQIVND (reference sequence). V was trimmed by 6 bases and J by 2 bases, leaving 7 bases between them.

This chain uses TRBV27 with TRBJ2-3; TRBD2 aligns across 11 bases. The CDR3 runs to 20 residues. Unmatched junction bases numbered 12, after V lost 0 bases and J lost 1 base. From germline, CDR1 is MNHEY and CDR2 SMNVEV (reference sequence). CDR3 nucleotides: TGTGCCAGCAGTTTATCGGAACTAGCGGGGGTCCAAAAGGGCACAGATACGCAGTATTTT. Translating gives CASSLSELAGVQKGTDTQYF.

This clone was found once. The chain uses TRBV2 and TRBJ2-7; D not certain. V was pared by 4 bases and J by 3 bases, with 10 bases between. CDR3 length equals 13 residues. Germline V gives CDR1 SNHLY, CDR2 FYNNEI. The CDR3 coding sequence is TGTGCCAGCAGTGGAACAGAAAGCTACGAGCAGTACTTC. As protein: CASSGTESYEQYF.

The J gene is TRBJ1-2, the V gene TRBV7-2; D gene ambiguous. Trimming took off 2 bases at V and 0 bases at J, with 10 bases between the two ends. This CDR3 spans 15 amino acids. Germline V gives CDR1 SGHTA, CDR2 FQGNSA. In DNA, the CDR3 is TGTGCCAGCAGCTTAAGTCCAGATTCTAACTATGGCTACACCTTC. Amino acids: CASSLSPDSNYGYTF.

The rearrangement joins TRBV6-1 to TRBJ2-7; D possibly corresponds to TRBD1 (6 bases). V was shortened by 8 bases and J by 2 bases, with 7 bases between the two germline ends. Germline V lookup: CDR1 MNHNS, CDR2 SASEGT. CDR3 length: 11 amino acids. CDR3 nucleotides: TGTGCCAGCTGGGACACCTACGAGCAGTACTTC. Translating gives CASWDTYEQYF.

In its sample, this clone was seen once. The chain combines TRBV18 with TRBJ1-1, with D maybe TRBD1 (6 bases). The CDR3 consists of 13 residues. The germline gives CDR1 KGHSH, CDR2 LQKENI. The germline V and J ends were trimmed by 2 bases and 7 bases, with 11 bases remaining between them. CDR3 sequence reads: CASSPSQGLEAFF. DNA for the CDR3: TGTGCCAGCTCACCATCACAGGGTCTTGAAGCTTTCTTT.

V is TRBV5-5 and J is TRBJ2-5; TRBD1 might be the D (5 bases). The CDR3 consists of 16 residues. Germline V gene data show CDR1 as SGHKS and CDR2 as YYEKEE (reference sequence). The germline V and J ends were trimmed by 0 bases and 3 bases, with 15 bases remaining between them. The CDR3 region is CASSLESGRREETQYF. The CDR3 region has the DNA TGTGCCAGCAGCTTGGAGTCAGGGCGAAGGGAAGAGACCCAGTACTTC. The whole variable domain, remainder taken from reference TRBV5-5 and TRBJ2-5, is DAGVTQSPTHLIKTRGQQVTLRCSPISGHKSVSWYQQVLGQGPQFIFQYYEKEERGRGNFPDRFSARQFPNYSSELNVNALLLGDSALYLCASSLESGRREETQYFGPGTRLLVL.

DNA for the CDR3: TGTGCCAGCAGCTTAGATCTAACAGATACGCAGTATTTT. This gives the protein CASSLDLTDTQYF. V gene TRBV11-2 combines with J gene TRBJ2-3; D ambiguous. The V and J ends lost 0 bases and 3 bases respectively, with 4 bases between them. This CDR3 has 13 amino acids. CDR1 is SGHAT and CDR2 is FQNNGV in the germline V gene.

This rearrangement joins TRBV7-6 to TRBJ2-2; 10 positions match TRBD2. The CDR3 spans 17 residues. The germline V gene encodes CDR1 SGHVS and CDR2 FNYEAQ. Trimming took 3 bases from V and 0 from J; bases not matched to a gene: 4. CDR3 nucleotide sequence: TGTGCCAGCAGCTTCAAAACTAGCGGGACGAACACCGGGGAGCTGTTTTTT. Protein product: CASSFKTSGTNTGELFF.

CDR3 region: CASSLGNPSTDTQYF. CDR3 in DNA: TGTGCCAGCAGCTTGGGCAATCCTAGCACAGATACGCAGTATTTT. This chain connects TRBV9 to TRBJ2-3; D is unclear. CDR1 is SGDLS, CDR2 YYNGEE, per germline. This CDR3 comprises 15 residues. V was trimmed by 4 bases and J by 0 bases, leaving 12 bases between them.

The rearrangement joins TRBV7-3 to TRBJ2-1; 16 bases fit TRBD2. V was pared by 4 bases and J by 5 bases, with 11 bases of the junction left unmatched. In germline, CDR1 is SGHTA, CDR2 FQGTGA. The CDR3 contains 19 residues. In DNA form, the CDR3 reads TGTGCCAGCAGCTCTATCGGGACTAGCGGGAGGGCCGATAACAATGAGCAGTTCTTC. Encoded protein: CASSSIGTSGRADNNEQFF.

The chain links TRBV7-2 to TRBJ2-1, with a tentative D call TRBD2 (6 bases). The CDR3 is 15 amino acids. Trimming stripped 5 bases from V and 6 bases from J, with 17 bases between. CDR1 and CDR2 (germline): SGHTA, FQGNSA. In nucleotides, the CDR3 is TGTGCCAGCAGCCTATCCGGGACTGCTCCCAATGAGCAGTTCTTC. As protein: CASSLSGTAPNEQFF.

J is TRBJ1-2 and V is TRBV6-4; D not resolved. Trimming cost V 5 bases and J 4 bases, with 20 bases left between them. The CDR3 loop spans 16 amino acids. CDR1 MRHNA and CDR2 SNTAGT come from the germline V gene. Here the CDR3 DNA reads TGTGCCAGCAGTTACCCCGCCGCGAGGGAGCTCTATGGCTACACCTTC. This encodes CASSYPAARELYGYTF.

V is TRBV19 and J is TRBJ1-4, with 9 nucleotides matching TRBD1. The CDR3 loop spans 14 amino acids. The V gene's germline CDR1 is LNHDA and CDR2 SQIVND (reference sequence). V was clipped by 4 bases and J by 7 bases; unmatched bases: 4. The CDR3 spells CASSTDRGSEKLFF. The CDR3 coding sequence is TGTGCCAGTAGTACGGACAGGGGAAGTGAAAAACTGTTTTTT.

The CDR3 protein is CASSLGAGGSPNEQFF. CDR3 sequence (DNA): TGTGCCAGCAGCTTAGGAGCCGGGGGAAGCCCCAATGAGCAGTTCTTC. The chain links TRBV7-8 to TRBJ2-1, with TRBD2 as a possible D gene (6 bases). There are 16 residues in the CDR3. The V and J ends lost 1 base and 6 bases respectively, with 16 bases between them. Germline CDR1 and CDR2: SGHVS and FQNEAQ.

The chain employs TRBV28 and TRBJ1-3, with a tentative D call TRBD1 (6 bases). CDR3 length: 16 amino acids. V shed 6 bases and J shed 4 bases, with 19 bases lying between them. Germline V lookup: CDR1 MDHEN, CDR2 SYDVKM. The CDR3 protein is CASSQTGTNDGNTIYF. CDR3 nucleotides: TGTGCCAGCAGCCAAACCGGGACAAATGACGGAAACACCATATATTTT. Based on the CDR3 plus reference TRBV28 and TRBJ1-3, the full variable domain is DVKVTQSSRYLVKRTGEKVFLECVQDMDHENMFWYRQDPGLGLRLIYFSYDVKMKEKGDIPEGYSVSREKKERFSLILESASTNQTSMYLCASSQTGTNDGNTIYFGEGSWLTVV.

This clone occurred once. This chain uses TRBV10-3 with TRBJ1-2; D might be TRBD1 (6 bases). Germline lookup yields CDR1 ENHRY and CDR2 SYGVKD. V lost 7 bases and J 7 bases, leaving 22 bases between the germline ends. The CDR3 is 15 amino acids. This CDR3 is CAITLDSTGYRGYTF. CDR3 DNA sequence: TGTGCCATCACCCTGGACAGTACCGGATATCGTGGCTACACCTTC.

The chain combines TRBV5-1 with TRBJ2-1; D ambiguous. The V end lost 4 bases, the J end lost 9 bases, and 14 bases lay between the germline ends. This CDR3 contains 13 residues. From germline, CDR1 is SGHRS and CDR2 YFSETQ. The CDR3 coding sequence is TGCGCCAGCAGCCCTGTTCTAGATTCTGAGCAGTTCTTC. Amino acids: CASSPVLDSEQFF.

V gene TRBV5-1 combines with J gene TRBJ1-4; the match to TRBD1 covers 7 bases. Germline V gene lookup returns CDR1 SGHRS and CDR2 YFSETQ. The CDR3 extends over 16 amino acids. Trimming took 3 bases from V and 8 from J; bases not matched to a gene: 13. The CDR3 here is CASSYGQASTWEKLFF. The CDR3 nucleotides read TGCGCCAGCAGCTACGGACAGGCGTCTACGTGGGAAAAACTGTTTTTT. Combining the CDR3 with reference TRBV5-1 and TRBJ1-4 gives the whole variable domain KAGVTQTPRYLIKTRGQQVTLSCSPISGHRSVSWYQQTPGQGLQFLFEYFSETQRNKGNFPGRFSGRQFSNSRSEMNVSTLELGDSALYLCASSYGQASTWEKLFFGSGTQLSVL.